This TCR beta chain was recorded in a study of blood T cell repertoires in COVID-19. Germline trimming cut 4 bases from V and 5 bases from J; bases unmatched to any gene: 8. This CDR3 region has 15 residues. The germline V gene encodes CDR1 LGHDT and CDR2 YNNKEL (reference sequence). Measured with immunoSEQ multiplex PCR; TCRdb has only the in-frame clones, and not every one. Here the sample spans roughly 240,000 clones, 87% being singletons. The TCR sequence derives from a woman in her 30s with acute COVID-19. The chain uses TRBV3-1 (or the pseudogene TRBV3-2) and TRBJ2-5; 9 bases line up with TRBD2. Sequencing was carried out using PBMCs or T cells enriched from blood (not recorded which). The CDR3 DNA is TGTGCCAGCAGCCCTCCGGGAGCGGGGGGCGAGACCCAGTACTTC. It translates to CASSPPGAGGETQYF.